The table lists the clone carrying this T cell receptor (beta chain) with many counts. The data were taken from a study of neurological immune-mediated disorders. TCRdb independently ran MiXCR on the 5' RACE reads; one entry per CDR3 protein. The sample holds approximately 51,000 distinct CDR3 sequences, about 3% seen once. V was clipped by 5 bases and J by 4 bases; unmatched bases: 1. Germline assignment: CDR1 LGHNT and CDR2 FRNRAP. The CDR3 has 14 residues. This TCR came from a man between 35 and 55 years old with multiple sclerosis. The chain carries TRBV12-5 and TRBJ2-3; 12 bases line up with TRBD2. Sequenced sample: PBMCs. The CDR3: CASGRTSGADTQYF. CDR3 in DNA: TGTGCTAGTGGTAGGACTAGCGGGGCAGATACGCAGTATTTT.